The 3 T cell receptor beta chains below were found in one sample sequenced in a study of patients and donors after allogeneic stem cell transplantation. TCRdb ran MiXCR on the RT-PCR reads and lists one entry per CDR3 protein. Of roughly 940,000 distinct CDR3 sequences listed, roughly 17% were seen once; the top ten hold around 6%. Sequences were obtained from blood, either unsorted or a sorted T cell fraction (not recorded which). The receptors come from a human donor who was either an allogeneic HSCT recipient or a stem cell or donor lymphocyte infusion donor (not recorded which). It is not recorded whose cells these are; they may come from a transplant donor.

V and J are TRBV2 and TRBJ1-1; tentatively, D is TRBD1 (6 bases). The CDR3 extends over 13 amino acids. Germline V CDR1 and CDR2: SNHLY, FYNNEI. V lost 6 bases to trimming and J lost 4 bases, with 12 bases between them. The CDR3 DNA is TGTGCCAGCAGGGCCACAGGGAGCACTGAAGCTTTCTTT. This codes for CASRATGSTEAFF.

This clonotype was seen only a few times. This chain uses TRBV24-1 with TRBJ2-5, with no clear D. The V gene lost 7 bases and the J gene lost 4 bases, with 15 bases spanning the gap. CDR3 length: 14 amino acids. Germline values: CDR1 KGHDR, CDR2 SFDVKD. CDR3 coding DNA: TGTGCCACCAGCGGTACCCGTTCAGGAGAGACCCAGTACTTC. Protein product: CATSGTRSGETQYF.

Only one count was recorded for this clonotype. The chain carries TRBV5-1 and TRBJ1-2; no clear D. This CDR3 is built from 14 residues. The ends were cut back, 0 bases at V and 8 bases at J, with 14 bases in the middle. From germline, CDR1 is SGHRS and CDR2 YFSETQ. CDR3 sequence (DNA): TGCGCCAGCAGCTTGGCCGGGCCGAGCGAGGGCTACACCTTC. Residues: CASSLAGPSEGYTF.